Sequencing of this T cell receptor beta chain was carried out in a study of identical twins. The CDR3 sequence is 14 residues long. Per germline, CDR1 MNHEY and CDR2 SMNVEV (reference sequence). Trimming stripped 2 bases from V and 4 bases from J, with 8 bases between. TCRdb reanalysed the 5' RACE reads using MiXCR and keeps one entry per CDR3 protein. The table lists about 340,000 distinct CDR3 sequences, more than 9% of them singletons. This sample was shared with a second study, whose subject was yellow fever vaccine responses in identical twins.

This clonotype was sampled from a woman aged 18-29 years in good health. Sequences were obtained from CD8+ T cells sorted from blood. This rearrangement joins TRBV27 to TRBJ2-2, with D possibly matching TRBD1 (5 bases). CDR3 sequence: CASSLMTATGELFF. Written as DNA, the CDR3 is TGTGCCAGCAGTTTAATGACAGCCACCGGGGAGCTGTTTTTT.